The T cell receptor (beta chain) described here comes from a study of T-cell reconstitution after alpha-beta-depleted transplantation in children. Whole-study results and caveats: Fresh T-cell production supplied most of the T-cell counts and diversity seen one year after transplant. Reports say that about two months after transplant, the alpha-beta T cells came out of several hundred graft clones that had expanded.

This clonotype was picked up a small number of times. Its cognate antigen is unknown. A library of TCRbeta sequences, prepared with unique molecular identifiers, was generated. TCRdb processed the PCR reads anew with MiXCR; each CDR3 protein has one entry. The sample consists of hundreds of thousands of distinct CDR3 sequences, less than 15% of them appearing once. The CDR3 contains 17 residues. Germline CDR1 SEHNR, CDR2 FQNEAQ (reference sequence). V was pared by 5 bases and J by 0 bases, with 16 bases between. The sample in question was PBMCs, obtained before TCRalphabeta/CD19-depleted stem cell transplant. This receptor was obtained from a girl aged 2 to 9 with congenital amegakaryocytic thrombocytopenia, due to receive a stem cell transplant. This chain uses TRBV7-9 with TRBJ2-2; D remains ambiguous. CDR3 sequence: CASSPNEGLANTGELFF. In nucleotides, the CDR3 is TGTGCCAGCAGCCCGAACGAAGGCCTTGCGAACACCGGGGAGCTGTTTTTT.